This T cell receptor beta chain appears in the sequencing data of a study of T cell repertoires in cytomegalovirus infection. Study-wide results and limits: HLA-C-restricted CMV clonotypes gave the most frequent clonotype in two of eight donors.

Worth noting for this clonotype: As yet, its antigen is unknown.

In TCRdb, the reads were re-called with MiXCR into one record per CDR3 protein. The sample holds about 300,000 distinct CDR3 sequences; about 9.1% are singletons and the top ten take over 2.5%. The J segment lost 6 bases and the V segment lost 5 bases, leaving 3 bases of the junction unmatched. The CDR3 totals 13 residues. Germline assignment: CDR1 SNHLY and CDR2 FYNNEI. Sequencing input: PBMCs. The TCR sequence derives from a human donor in good health (CMV status not recorded). Some clones in this sample may be carry-over from other donors' samples. The chain has TRBV2 and TRBJ1-4; 7 bases are a match to TRBD1. In nucleotides, the CDR3 is TGTGCCAGCAGTAACACAGGGGATGAAAAACTGTTTTTT. It codes for CASSNTGDEKLFF.